This paragraph covers one TCR beta chain sequence. This sample stems from a study of beta chain features in type 1 diabetes. About the research overall: Sorted cell examination encompassed about 110,000,000 cells across all samples.

This CDR3 has 11 residues. Germline V gene sequence: CDR1 SGHTS, CDR2 YDEGEE. V shed 5 bases and J shed 9 bases, with 9 bases lying between them. Expressed TCRB transcripts were sequenced because the isolated RNA had all been reverse transcribed beforehand. Only in-frame clones appear in the TCRdb table, and some are missing; sequencing was by immunoSEQ multiplex PCR. The repertoire has some 200,000 clones, about 11% of them found once; the top ten carry over 1%. The material sequenced was central memory CD4+ T cells from blood. J is TRBJ2-1 and V is TRBV5-8; TRBD2 might be the D (5 bases). The clonotype comes from a young man in good health. The CDR3 sequence: CASRIGSEQFF. Written as DNA, the CDR3 is TGTGCCAGCAGGATAGGGAGTGAGCAGTTCTTC.